Reported below is one T cell receptor beta chain. Its antigen specificity is not known. Per-base quality was not reported, and no clone a single base away is much larger than it. In the first month after transplant, blood samples were collected up to 4 times, and after that at least monthly when available. The CDR3 holds 13 amino acids from the cysteine to the phenylalanine. Only the CDR3 portion is preserved as DNA: 39 bases, with reading frame beginning at the first base. The CDR1 and CDR2 encoded by the germline V gene are SGHDT and YYEEEE. Trimming at the junction amounts to 4 bases on V and 3 bases on J, and the germline ends lie 9 bases apart. Library generation was performed with the immunoSEQ multiplex PCR assay. For most patients, high-throughput TCR-beta CDR3 sequencing of genomic DNA was performed by Adaptive Biotechnologies. The study's own analysis went as follows. TCR sequencing data for 15 to 20 patients were retrieved from Adaptive's ImmunoSEQ software; a few other patients were processed with MiXCR and VDJtools. Because the origin of CDR3 nucleotide sequences shared between donor and recipient could not be assigned, those sequences were removed. At least 2-fold expansion over unstimulated cells and a minimum CFSE-low frequency of 0.002% (template counts) or 0.001% (read counts) were required for clones to be classified as alloreactive. Mappable clones were those detected in sequenced pre-transplant spleen, lymph node, or MLR CFSE-low populations of the donor or recipient. Cumulative frequency of alloreactive clones was calculated as a percentage of all sequences weighted by copy number. This immuneACCESS table, as held by TCRdb, lists in-frame sequences with V and J called but not all clones. Of the missing ones, under half trace to an unresolved V gene in checked studies; the others have no known cause. For V, J and clone size, that table is used; D and trimming come from the DNA. This sample has around 20,000 clones in its table, and approximately 95% of those were observed once. The ten most abundant clones make up 0.7% to 1% of the sample.

This specimen comes from a study of graft-versus-host responses after intestinal transplantation (dated by TCRdb to about 2021). Context from the whole study: The transplants that recipients received were multivisceral, liver-intestinal, or isolated intestinal. Every recipient was given anti-thymocyte globulin induction, followed by 3 to 4 years of maintenance tacrolimus and steroids. After intestinal transplantation, graft-versus-host and host-versus-graft alloreactive T cell clones in the graft, circulation and bone marrow were tracked using bulk TCR-beta CDR3 sequencing. Alloreactive clones were identified by sequencing pre-transplant mixed lymphocyte reaction products and comparing these products with unstimulated pre-transplant donor and recipient T cells. Of the 20 to 25 intestinal transplant recipients enrolled in the cohort, one of whom was a retransplant, a few patients without pretransplant specimens were excluded. A peak of at least 4% donor T cells among recipient peripheral blood mononuclear cells was the definition used for donor T cell macrochimerism. Instead of going to the commercial service, samples from a few later patients were sequenced in-house on an Illumina MiSeq and processed with MiXCR.

General findings and caveats noted by the study authors: GvH clones turned up in recipient bone marrow, with some appearing earlier in ileal mucosa or blood, a pattern consistent with an intestinal mucosal origin. Peak levels of circulating GvH clones were associated with declines in HvG clones early after transplant. The conclusions were limited by the relatively low number and heterogeneity of the intestinal transplant patients. Patients with donor T cell macrochimerism had high GvH to HvG T cell clonal ratios in their allografts.

The sample in question was PBMCs, obtained 23 days after intestinal transplant. The clonotype was recovered from a human patient who received an intestinal transplant, so some T cells may come from the graft donor. The rearranged chain carries TRBV5-6 and TRBJ2-3, with the D gene call left open. For the CDR3, the sequence is CASSTEQTDTQYF. At the DNA level, the sequence is TGTGCCAGCAGCACGGAACAGACAGATACGCAGTATTTT.